Here is one T cell receptor (beta chain) with its context. The data originate from a study of blood T cell repertoires in COVID-19. This CDR3 comprises 13 residues. The germline CDR1 and CDR2 sequences are SGHNT and YENEEA. The V segment lost 8 bases and the J segment 6 bases; nucleotides outside the gene matches: 5. Measured with immunoSEQ multiplex PCR; TCRdb has only the in-frame clones, and not every one. The sample has some 90,000 clones, around 80% seen once. The receptor was isolated from a human donor in a cohort sampled during active COVID-19. The rearrangement links TRBV11-3 to TRBJ2-5; 11 nucleotides align to TRBD2. The specimen sequenced was peripheral blood. The CDR3 spells CASATSGSKTQYF. As DNA, the CDR3 is TGTGCCAGCGCTACTAGCGGGAGTAAGACCCAGTACTTC.